One sample yielded the 26 T cell receptor beta chains listed below, sequenced in a study of CD39 and CD103 CD8 tumor-infiltrating T cells. Using immunoSEQ multiplex PCR, the repertoire was profiled, and TCRdb retains in-frame clones only, with some absent. Altogether around 7,700 clones are present, about 62% being singletons, with the ten largest covering nearly 60%. Specimen: CD8+ T cells sorted from blood. Subset denoted: total memory CD8 T cells (CD45RA-CCR7+/-) from blood or uninvolved lymph node. The origin of the receptors is a human donor with head and neck squamous cell carcinoma.

The chain has TRBV13 and TRBJ2-5, with 11 positions matching TRBD2. Trimming cost V 4 bases and J 0 bases; bases outside gene matches: 13. Germline V gene sequence: CDR1 PRHDT, CDR2 FYEKMQ (reference sequence). The CDR3 has 19 residues. The CDR3 sequence is CASSSSTPGLAEYQETQYF. In DNA, the CDR3 is TGTGCCAGCAGCTCCTCAACCCCGGGACTAGCGGAGTACCAAGAGACCCAGTACTTC. Looking up the rest from reference TRBV13 and TRBJ2-5 gives the full variable domain: AAGVIQSPRHLIKEKRETATLKCYPIPRHDTVYWYQQGPGQDPQFLISFYEKMQSDKGSIPDRFSAQQFSDYHSELNMSSLELGDSALYFCASSSSTPGLAEYQETQYFGPGTRLLVL.

This clone occurred once. This chain links TRBV28 with TRBJ2-7, with 8 bases aligning to TRBD2. Germline CDR1 reads MDHEN; CDR2 reads SYDVKM. V shed 4 bases, J shed 5 bases, and the junction held 7 bases outside the gene matches. The CDR3 is made up of 14 amino acids. Written as DNA, the CDR3 is TGTGCCAGCAGTTACGCGGGGGGCTCGGACGAGCAGTACTTC. Its translation is CASSYAGGSDEQYF.

This rearrangement joins TRBV19 to TRBJ2-1, with D uncertain. Germline CDR1 is LNHDA and CDR2 is SQIVND (reference sequence). This CDR3 contains 16 residues. The germline V and J ends were trimmed by 0 bases and 6 bases, with 15 bases remaining between them. For the CDR3, the DNA is TGTGCCAGTAGTATAGAGGACGCCGGATGGGGCAATGAGCAGTTCTTC. It encodes CASSIEDAGWGNEQFF.

The chain is built from TRBV28 and TRBJ1-4, with D uncertain. Germline CDR1 and CDR2: MDHEN and SYDVKM. This CDR3 spans 14 amino acids. The V gene lost 3 bases and the J gene lost 2 bases, with 7 bases spanning the gap. The CDR3 region is CASSLLQTNEKLFF. The DNA of the CDR3 is TGTGCCAGCAGTTTGCTACAGACTAATGAAAAACTGTTTTTT.

The rearrangement links TRBV28 to TRBJ1-2; D possibly corresponds to TRBD1 (6 bases). The CDR3 spans 13 residues. Between the trimmed V and J ends, which lost 5 bases and 4 bases, there was a span of 11 bases. Germline V gives CDR1 MDHEN, CDR2 SYDVKM. The CDR3 loop reads CASSKTGTYGYTF. CDR3 nucleotides: TGTGCCAGCAGTAAAACAGGGACCTATGGCTACACCTTC.

This sequence joins TRBV30 and TRBJ1-1; D uncertain. CDR1 GTSNPN and CDR2 SVGIG come from the germline V gene (reference sequence). This CDR3 is 13 amino acids long. V shed 5 bases and J shed 1 base, with 11 bases lying between them. CDR3 bases: TGTGCCTGGCTCCGAATGGGGAACACTGAAGCTTTCTTT. It codes for CAWLRMGNTEAFF.

The genes are TRBV28 and TRBJ2-5, with D unclear. The DNA end is a closer match to TRBJ2-7, so the J assignment may be wrong. This CDR3 spans 12 amino acids. Germline-derived CDR1 and CDR2 are MDHEN and SYDVKM. CDR3 DNA sequence: TGTGCCAGCAGTTTGTGGGGATACGAGCAGTACTTC. This codes for CASSLWGYEQYF.

Relative to its sample, this clone is medium-sized. The chain carries TRBV5-6 and TRBJ2-7; 12 nucleotides align to TRBD2. Germline-derived CDR1 and CDR2 are SGHDT and YYEEEE. There are 15 residues in the CDR3. The junction had 2 bases not matched to a gene; V was cut back by 2 bases and J by 2 bases. CDR3 loop: CASSFSSGRAYEQYF. CDR3 nucleotides: TGTGCCAGCAGCTTCTCTAGCGGGAGGGCCTACGAGCAGTACTTC.

The chain joins TRBV27 to TRBJ2-7; D remains ambiguous. Trimming shortened V by 3 bases and J by 2 bases, and 11 bases separated the two germline ends. This CDR3 has 14 amino acids. The germline CDR1 and CDR2 sequences are MNHEY and SMNVEV (reference sequence). CDR3 region: CASSFSHGPYEQYF. The CDR3 DNA follows: TGTGCCAGCAGTTTCTCACACGGTCCCTACGAGCAGTACTTC.

This clone was seen once. As DNA, the CDR3 is TGTGCCACCTTCACAGGGTACAATGAGCAGTTCTTC. Protein: CATFTGYNEQFF. V is TRBV28 and J is TRBJ2-1; possible D gene TRBD1, 6 bases. The CDR3 loop spans 12 amino acids. Germline CDR1 and CDR2: MDHEN and SYDVKM. Trimming took 10 bases from V and 4 from J, leaving 11 bases between them.

This clone was observed a handful of times. The V gene is TRBV7-9, the J gene TRBJ2-7; 7 nucleotides align to TRBD1. The germline V gene encodes CDR1 SEHNR and CDR2 FQNEAQ (reference sequence). This CDR3 region has 13 residues. Trimming removed 4 bases from V and 3 bases from J; junction bases left unmatched: 3. The CDR3 DNA reads TGTGCCAGCAGCTCCCGGGACAGCTACGAGCAGTACTTC. Protein: CASSSRDSYEQYF.

The rearrangement joins TRBV19 to TRBJ2-7; D is perhaps TRBD1 (5 bases). The CDR3 totals 15 residues. Between the trimmed V and J ends, which lost 5 bases and 3 bases, there was a span of 17 bases. Germline CDR1 reads LNHDA; CDR2 reads SQIVND (reference sequence). CDR3 loop: CASSVDNGSGYEQYF. The CDR3 nucleotides are TGTGCCAGTAGTGTGGACAACGGCTCGGGCTACGAGCAGTACTTC.

J is TRBJ2-1 and V is TRBV29-1, with 9 bases identical to TRBD1. The junction had 4 bases not matched to a gene; V was cut back by 3 bases and J by 7 bases. CDR1 and CDR2 (germline): SQVTM, ANQGSEA. The CDR3 loop spans 13 amino acids. The CDR3 reads CSVEDGTGNEQFF. The CDR3 region has the DNA TGCAGCGTTGAGGACGGGACAGGGAATGAGCAGTTCTTC.

The gene calls are TRBV19 and TRBJ2-6; a possible D gene is TRBD2 (5 bases). This CDR3 is built from 15 residues. Trimming took off 6 bases at V and 2 bases at J, with 11 bases between the two ends. CDR1 is LNHDA, CDR2 SQIVND, per germline (reference sequence). The CDR3 protein is CASRDWETGANVLTF. The DNA for the CDR3 is TGTGCCAGTAGGGATTGGGAGACTGGGGCCAACGTCCTGACTTTC.

The V and J genes are TRBV9 and TRBJ1-5, with 7 bases that match TRBD1. The CDR3 runs 14 residues. V shed 0 bases, J shed 6 bases, and the junction held 3 bases outside the gene matches. CDR1 SGDLS and CDR2 YYNGEE come from the germline V gene. The CDR3 DNA reads as TGTGCCAGCAGCGTAGGACAGGGAGGTCAGCCCCAGCATTTT. It yields the protein CASSVGQGGQPQHF.

The chain has TRBV29-1 and TRBJ2-2; D uncertain. V was cut by 5 bases and J by 6 bases, with 13 bases left in between. The CDR3 extends over 13 amino acids. Germline-derived CDR1 and CDR2 are SQVTM and ANQGSEA. The CDR3 DNA follows: TGCAGCGTTTACATACGACCCCCCGGGGAGCTGTTTTTT. This sequence encodes CSVYIRPPGELFF.

The chain carries TRBV4-1 and TRBJ2-1; D might be TRBD2 (6 bases). There are 17 residues in the CDR3. V lost 0 bases to trimming and J lost 3 bases, with 15 bases between them. CDR1 is MGHRA, CDR2 YSYEKL, per germline. CDR3 protein: CASSQDLASGRYNEQFF. In DNA, the CDR3 is TGCGCCAGCAGCCAAGACCTAGCGAGCGGCCGCTACAATGAGCAGTTCTTC.

The chain employs TRBV4-1 and TRBJ2-7; D is ambiguous. The length of the CDR3 is 13 residues. From germline, CDR1 is MGHRA and CDR2 YSYEKL. The V gene lost 2 bases and the J gene lost 0 bases, with 5 bases spanning the gap. CDR3 nucleotides: TGCGCCAGCAGCCAATACAGCTCCTACGAGCAGTACTTC. It codes for CASSQYSSYEQYF.

The chain has TRBV28 and TRBJ1-2; 7 nucleotides line up with TRBD1. The germline CDR1 and CDR2 sequences are MDHEN and SYDVKM. Trimming at V came to 6 bases and at J to 2 bases, leaving 15 bases not matched to a gene. The CDR3 length is 17 residues. CDR3 loop: CASSSPLDRWANYGYTF. In DNA, the CDR3 is TGTGCCAGCAGCTCACCCCTGGACAGGTGGGCGAACTATGGCTACACCTTC.

V gene TRBV19 combines with J gene TRBJ2-1; TRBD2 matches at 7 bases. V was pared by 7 bases and J by 5 bases, with 17 bases of the junction left unmatched. The germline V gene has CDR1 LNHDA and CDR2 SQIVND (reference sequence). The CDR3 is 17 amino acids. DNA for the CDR3: TGTGCCAGTACGGGTGGCGCTAGCGGTACGGATGACAATGAGCAGTTCTTC. Amino acid sequence: CASTGGASGTDDNEQFF.

The chain employs TRBV4-1 and TRBJ2-7; 8 positions agree with TRBD1. This CDR3 region has 15 residues. Per the germline V gene, CDR1 is MGHRA and CDR2 is YSYEKL. Losses at the gene ends were 1 base for V and 2 bases for J; bases not matched to a gene: 4. The CDR3 spells CASSQATGVAYEQYF. The CDR3 DNA is TGCGCCAGCAGCCAAGCGACAGGGGTTGCCTACGAGCAGTACTTC.

V and J are TRBV6-5 and TRBJ2-7; D perhaps matches TRBD2 (6 bases). Trimming took 3 bases from V and 3 from J, leaving 12 bases between them. The CDR3 has 14 amino acids. Germline-derived CDR1 and CDR2 are MNHEY and SVGAGI. CDR3 DNA sequence: TGTGCCAGCAGTTATGGGACTGGTGGCTACGAGCAGTACTTC. Translating it yields CASSYGTGGYEQYF.

V gene TRBV28 combines with J gene TRBJ1-1, with no clear D. The CDR3 consists of 17 residues. Germline CDR1 reads MDHEN; CDR2 reads SYDVKM. Trimming removed 6 bases at V and 0 bases at J, with 20 bases between. CDR3 in amino acids: CASSVALPGDLNTEAFF. The CDR3 coding sequence is TGTGCCAGCAGCGTTGCCCTCCCTGGAGATCTGAACACTGAAGCTTTCTTT. The full variable domain, rest sourced from reference TRBV28 and TRBJ1-1, is DVKVTQSSRYLVKRTGEKVFLECVQDMDHENMFWYRQDPGLGLRLIYFSYDVKMKEKGDIPEGYSVSREKKERFSLILESASTNQTSMYLCASSVALPGDLNTEAFFGQGTRLTVV.

The DNA of the CDR3 is TGTGCCAGCAGCTTAACAACGGCAGAGACCCAGTACTTC. Translating it yields CASSLTTAETQYF. This chain connects TRBV11-2 to TRBJ2-5, with D uncertain. The V end lost 2 bases, the J end lost 4 bases, and 8 bases lay between the germline ends. CDR1 and CDR2 (germline): SGHAT, FQNNGV. This CDR3 spans 13 amino acids. Combining the CDR3 with reference TRBV11-2 and TRBJ2-5 gives the whole variable domain EAGVAQSPRYKIIEKRQSVAFWCNPISGHATLYWYQQILGQGPKLLIQFQNNGVVDDSQLPKDRFSAERLKGVDSTLKIQPAKLEDSAVYLCASSLTTAETQYFGPGTRLLVL.

The chain couples TRBV4-3 to TRBJ2-1; 7 bases agree with TRBD1. The CDR3 spans 16 residues. Germline CDR1 and CDR2: LGHNA and YSLEER. The ends lost 0 bases at V and 4 bases at J; junction bases unmatched: 6. DNA for the CDR3: TGCGCCAGCAGCCAAGATAGGGGGCACTCATACAATGAGCAGTTCTTC. Translation gives CASSQDRGHSYNEQFF.

This clone was seen just once. The chain uses TRBV6-6 and TRBJ1-2; 9 nucleotides agree with TRBD1. The germline CDR1 and CDR2 sequences are MNHNY and SVGAGI (reference sequence). The CDR3 has 15 residues. Trimming removed 4 bases from V and 3 bases from J; junction bases left unmatched: 6. CDR3 nucleotides: TGTGCCAGCAGTTCTCCGGGACAGGGACACTATGGCTACACCTTC. Protein: CASSSPGQGHYGYTF.